This TCR beta chain was found in a study of cytomegalovirus exposure and HLA in healthy donors. Study outcomes and limitations: Rare TCR sequences predominated, though certain public TCRs were found in many donors.

The PCR employed 60 Vbeta primers together with 13 Jbeta primers. The protocol was immunoSEQ multiplex PCR, while the TCRdb copy is restricted to in-frame clones and leaves out a portion. The sample has under 200,000 clones, around two thirds seen once. With 2 bases removed from V and 8 bases from J, the gap between germline ends came to 12 bases. Germline V gives CDR1 MNHEY, CDR2 SMNVEV (reference sequence). CDR3 size: 13 residues. This clone was seen a handful of times. Antigen: not known. This receptor was identified in a man over 45 in good health and CMV-seronegative. The chain has TRBV27 and TRBJ1-2, with D maybe TRBD1 (6 bases). The sample comprised PBMCs. CDR3 loop: CASSLNSGVGYTF. CDR3 bases: TGTGCCAGCAGTTTAAACTCAGGGGTCGGCTACACCTTC.